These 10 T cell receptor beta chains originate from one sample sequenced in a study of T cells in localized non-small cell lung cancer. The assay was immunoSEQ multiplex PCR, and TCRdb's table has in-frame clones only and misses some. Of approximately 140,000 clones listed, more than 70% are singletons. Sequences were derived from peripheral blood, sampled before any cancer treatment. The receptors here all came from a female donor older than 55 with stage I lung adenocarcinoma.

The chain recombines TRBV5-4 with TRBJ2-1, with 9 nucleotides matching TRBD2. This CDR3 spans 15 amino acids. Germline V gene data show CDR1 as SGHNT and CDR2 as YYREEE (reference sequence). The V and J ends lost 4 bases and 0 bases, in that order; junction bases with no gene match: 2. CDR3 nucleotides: TGTGCCAGCAGCCGGACTAGCGCCTCCTACAATGAGCAGTTCTTC. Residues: CASSRTSASYNEQFF.

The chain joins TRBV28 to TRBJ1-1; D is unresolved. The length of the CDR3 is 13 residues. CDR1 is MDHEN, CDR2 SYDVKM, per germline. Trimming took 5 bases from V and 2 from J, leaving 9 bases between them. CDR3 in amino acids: CASSVWGNTEAFF. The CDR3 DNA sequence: TGTGCCAGCAGTGTTTGGGGAAACACTGAAGCTTTCTTT.

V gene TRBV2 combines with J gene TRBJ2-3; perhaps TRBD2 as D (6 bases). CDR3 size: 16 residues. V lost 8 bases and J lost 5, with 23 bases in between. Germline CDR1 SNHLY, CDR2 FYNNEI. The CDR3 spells CASLRRALRREDTQYF. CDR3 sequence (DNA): TGTGCCAGCCTCAGAAGGGCTCTTAGGAGGGAAGATACGCAGTATTTT.

The CDR3 here is CASSLVGAAGREQYF. The CDR3 DNA sequence: TGTGCCAGCAGCTTAGTAGGGGCGGCAGGGCGTGAGCAGTACTTC. The genes are TRBV7-9 and TRBJ2-7; a possible D gene is TRBD1 (5 bases). The CDR3 is made up of 15 amino acids. CDR1 and CDR2 from the germline V gene are SEHNR and FQNEAQ (reference sequence). V was cut by 1 base and J by 7 bases, with 17 bases left in between.

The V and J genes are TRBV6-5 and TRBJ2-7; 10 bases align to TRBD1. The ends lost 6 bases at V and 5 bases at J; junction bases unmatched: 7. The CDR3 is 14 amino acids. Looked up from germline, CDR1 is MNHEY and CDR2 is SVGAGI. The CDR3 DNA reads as TGTGCCAGCAGCCGAACCGGGACAGGGGACGAGCAGTACTTC. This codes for CASSRTGTGDEQYF.

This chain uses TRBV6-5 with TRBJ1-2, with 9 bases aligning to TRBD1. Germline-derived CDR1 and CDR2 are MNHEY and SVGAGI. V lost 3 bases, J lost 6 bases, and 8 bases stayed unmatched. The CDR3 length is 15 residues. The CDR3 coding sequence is TGTGCCAGCAGTTATTTCACAGGGGGCGATGATGGCTACACCTTC. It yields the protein CASSYFTGGDDGYTF.

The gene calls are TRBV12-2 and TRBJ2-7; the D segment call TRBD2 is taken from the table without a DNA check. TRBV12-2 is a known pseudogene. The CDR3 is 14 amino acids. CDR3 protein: CASRLGLAVNEQYF. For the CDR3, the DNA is TGTGCAAGTCGCTTGGGTCTAGCAGTTAACGAGCAGTACTTC.

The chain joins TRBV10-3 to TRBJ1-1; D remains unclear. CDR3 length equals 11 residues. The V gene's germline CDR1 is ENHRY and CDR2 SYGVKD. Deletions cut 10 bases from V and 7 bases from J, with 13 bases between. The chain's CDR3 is CATQSGIEAFF. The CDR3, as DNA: TGTGCCACTCAGTCCGGGATTGAAGCTTTCTTT.

The CDR3 DNA sequence: TGTGCTAGTGGTTTGGGGGTGGGGGCCTCCTACAATGAGCAGTTCTTC. Amino acid sequence: CASGLGVGASYNEQFF. This rearrangement joins TRBV12-5 to TRBJ2-1; D might be TRBD1 (6 bases). V lost 1 base to trimming and J lost 0 bases, with 10 bases between them. CDR1 LGHNT and CDR2 FRNRAP come from the germline V gene. This CDR3 has 16 residues.

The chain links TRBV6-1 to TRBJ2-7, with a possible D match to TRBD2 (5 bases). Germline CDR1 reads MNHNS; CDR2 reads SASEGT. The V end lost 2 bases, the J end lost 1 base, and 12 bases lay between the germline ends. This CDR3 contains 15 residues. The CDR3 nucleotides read TGTGCCAGCAGTGAAAAGGCGGGTTCATCCTACGAGCAGTACTTC. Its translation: CASSEKAGSSYEQYF.